This TCR beta chain is from a study of cytomegalovirus exposure and HLA in healthy donors. Worth noting for this clone: Its antigen is still unknown.

The CDR3 contains 14 residues. Germline loops: CDR1 LNHDA, CDR2 SQIVND (reference sequence). With V trimmed by 8 bases and J by 0 bases, 5 bases remained unmatched. Findings and limits, study-wide: Another analysis was done later, and it associated around 17,000 TCR beta sequences with HLA alleles at 0.05 false discovery rate. Of the V segments, some could not be distinguished, including TRBV6-2 and TRBV6-3, and were excluded.

The primer mix had 60 Vbeta and 13 Jbeta primers. The data were produced by immunoSEQ multiplex PCR, yet TCRdb's version contains in-frame clones alone and is incomplete. The sample holds approximately 150,000 clones, 65% to 80% seen once. Sequenced input: PBMCs. V usage is TRBV19 and J usage is TRBJ2-7; 9 positions agree with TRBD1. The clonotype was recovered from a woman aged 40 to 50 in good health and CMV-seronegative. This CDR3 reads CASVRDRDSYEQYF. DNA of the CDR3: TGTGCCAGTGTCCGGGACAGGGACTCCTACGAGCAGTACTTC.